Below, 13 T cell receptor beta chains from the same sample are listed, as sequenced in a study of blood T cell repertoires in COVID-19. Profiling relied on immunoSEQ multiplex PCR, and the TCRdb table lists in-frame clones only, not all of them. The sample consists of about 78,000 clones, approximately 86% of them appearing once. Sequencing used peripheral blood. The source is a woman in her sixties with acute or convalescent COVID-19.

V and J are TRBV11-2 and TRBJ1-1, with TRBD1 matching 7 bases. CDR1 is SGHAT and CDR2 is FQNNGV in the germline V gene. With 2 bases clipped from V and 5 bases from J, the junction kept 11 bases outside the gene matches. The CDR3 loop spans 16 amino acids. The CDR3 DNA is TGTGCCAGCAGCTTATGGCCACAGGGGAGTAAGACTGAAGCTTTCTTT. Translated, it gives CASSLWPQGSKTEAFF.

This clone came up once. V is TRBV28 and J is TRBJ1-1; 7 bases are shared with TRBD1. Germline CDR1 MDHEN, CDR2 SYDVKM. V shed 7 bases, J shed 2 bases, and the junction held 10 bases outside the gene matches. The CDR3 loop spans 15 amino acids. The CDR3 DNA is TGTGCCAGCATCCTAGCCGGGACAGTCAACACTGAAGCTTTCTTT. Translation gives CASILAGTVNTEAFF.

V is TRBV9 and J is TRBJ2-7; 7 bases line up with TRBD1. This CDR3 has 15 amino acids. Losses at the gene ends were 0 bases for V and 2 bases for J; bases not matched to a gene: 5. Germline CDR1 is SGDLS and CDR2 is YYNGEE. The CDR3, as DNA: TGTGCCAGCAGCGTAGGAGGGGGCCAAGCCTACGAGCAGTACTTC. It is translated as CASSVGGGQAYEQYF.

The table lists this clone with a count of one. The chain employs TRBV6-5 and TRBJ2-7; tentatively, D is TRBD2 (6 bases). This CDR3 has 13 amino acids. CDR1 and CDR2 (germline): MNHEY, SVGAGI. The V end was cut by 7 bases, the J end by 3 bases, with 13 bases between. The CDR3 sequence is CASTFGGNYEQYF. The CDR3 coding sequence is TGTGCCAGCACTTTCGGAGGGAACTACGAGCAGTACTTC.

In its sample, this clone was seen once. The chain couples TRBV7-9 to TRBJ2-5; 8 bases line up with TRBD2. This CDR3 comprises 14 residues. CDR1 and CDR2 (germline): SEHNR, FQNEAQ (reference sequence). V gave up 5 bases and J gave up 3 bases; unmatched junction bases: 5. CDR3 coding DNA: TGTGCCAGCAGCCCCCGGGGGGGGAAAGAGACCCAGTACTTC. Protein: CASSPRGGKETQYF.

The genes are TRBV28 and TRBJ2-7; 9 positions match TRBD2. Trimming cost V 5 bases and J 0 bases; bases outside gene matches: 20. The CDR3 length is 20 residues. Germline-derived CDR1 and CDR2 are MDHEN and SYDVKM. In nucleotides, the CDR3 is TGTGCCAGCAGTCACAGGGGCCTACTAGCGGGTGCCCAGGGCTCCTACGAGCAGTACTTC. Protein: CASSHRGLLAGAQGSYEQYF.

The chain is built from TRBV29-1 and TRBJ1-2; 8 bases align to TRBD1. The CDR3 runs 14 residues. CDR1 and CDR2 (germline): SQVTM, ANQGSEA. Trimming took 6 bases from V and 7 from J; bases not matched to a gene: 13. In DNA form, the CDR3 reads TGCAGCGTAACAGGGGGACTCTGGACGGGTGGCTACACCTTC. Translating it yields CSVTGGLWTGGYTF.

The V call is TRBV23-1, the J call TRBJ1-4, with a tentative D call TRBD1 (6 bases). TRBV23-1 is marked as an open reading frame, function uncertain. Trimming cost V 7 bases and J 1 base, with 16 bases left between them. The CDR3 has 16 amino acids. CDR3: CASKAGGARTNEKLFF. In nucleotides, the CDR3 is TGCGCCAGCAAGGCGGGGGGGGCGCGAACTAATGAAAAACTGTTTTTT.

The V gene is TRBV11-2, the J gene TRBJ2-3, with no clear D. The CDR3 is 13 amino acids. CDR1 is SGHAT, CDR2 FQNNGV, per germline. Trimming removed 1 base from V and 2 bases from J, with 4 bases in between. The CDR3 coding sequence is TGTGCCAGCAGCTTAGCCAACACAGATACGCAGTATTTT. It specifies CASSLANTDTQYF.

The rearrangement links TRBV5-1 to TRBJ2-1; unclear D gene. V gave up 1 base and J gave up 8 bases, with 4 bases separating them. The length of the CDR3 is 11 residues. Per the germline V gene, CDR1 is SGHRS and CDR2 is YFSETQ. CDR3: CASSLLDEQFF. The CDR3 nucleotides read TGCGCCAGCAGCTTGTTAGATGAGCAGTTCTTC.

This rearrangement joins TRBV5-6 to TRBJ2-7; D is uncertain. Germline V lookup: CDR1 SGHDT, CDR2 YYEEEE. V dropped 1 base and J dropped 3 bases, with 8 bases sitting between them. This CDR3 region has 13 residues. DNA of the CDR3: TGTGCCAGCAGCTTGAGGCGGAACTACGAGCAGTACTTC. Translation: CASSLRRNYEQYF.

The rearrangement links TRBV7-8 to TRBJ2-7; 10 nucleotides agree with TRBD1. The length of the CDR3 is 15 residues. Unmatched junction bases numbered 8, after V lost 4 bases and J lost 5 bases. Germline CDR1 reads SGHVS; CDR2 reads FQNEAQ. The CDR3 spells CASSSLTGGDDEQYF. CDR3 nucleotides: TGTGCCAGCAGCTCGTTGACAGGGGGCGACGACGAGCAGTACTTC.

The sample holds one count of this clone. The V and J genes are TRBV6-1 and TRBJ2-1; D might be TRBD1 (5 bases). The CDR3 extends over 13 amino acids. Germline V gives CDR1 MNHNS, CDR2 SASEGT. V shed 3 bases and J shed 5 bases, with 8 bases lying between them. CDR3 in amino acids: CASSEGRHNEQFF. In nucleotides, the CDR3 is TGTGCCAGCAGTGAGGGGCGCCACAATGAGCAGTTCTTC.